Sequencing of this T cell receptor beta chain was carried out in a study of T cell changes during pregnancy in multiple sclerosis. Only in-frame clones appear in the TCRdb table, and some are missing; sequencing was by immunoSEQ multiplex PCR. The sample consists of under 55,000 clones, 90% to 95% of them appearing once. V was pared by 7 bases and J by 5 bases, with 12 bases between. This CDR3 comprises 12 residues. Germline loops: CDR1 SGDLS, CDR2 YYNGEE. The material sequenced was CD8+ T cells from peripheral blood mononuclear cells, taken after pregnancy. The chain carries TRBV9 and TRBJ1-1, with D maybe TRBD1 (6 bases). The receptor's source is a female donor with multiple sclerosis, enrolled in a pregnancy study. The CDR3, as DNA: TGTGCCAGCGGCAGGGGAGGGACTGAAGCTTTCTTT. Protein product: CASGRGGTEAFF.